Listed below are T cell receptor beta chains from one sample, sequenced in a study of T cells after yellow fever vaccination. TCRdb itself ran the 5' RACE reads through MiXCR, one entry per CDR3 protein. In the table there are hundreds of thousands of distinct CDR3 sequences, 8.5% to 10% of which are singletons. The material was PBMCs, obtained on the day of the first yellow fever vaccination. These receptors all come from a man aged 18 to 29 who received the YFV17D yellow fever vaccine. Each CDR3 is given with its conserved first and last residue. D genes are given only for firm matches. The size of a clone is reported for some rows only, either as once, few or many, or as a class for expanded clones.

length: 15; D: NA; J: TRBJ2-3; size: NA; V: TRBV27; DNA: TGTGCCAGCAGTGGGCCTGGGGGCGCGATAGATACGCAGTATTTT; CDR3: CASSGPGGAIDTQYF
length: 15; D: NA; J: TRBJ2-1; size: NA; V: TRBV7-9; DNA: TGTGCCAGCAGCAGGGGGGACTACCGCACTGGAGAGCAGTTCTTC; CDR3: CASSRGDYRTGEQFF
length: 16; D: TRBD2; J: TRBJ2-2; size: NA; V: TRBV19; DNA: TGTGCCAGTAAAGCTAGCGGGGGGCCGAACACCGGGGAGCTGTTTTTT; CDR3: CASKASGGPNTGELFF
length: 15; D: NA; J: TRBJ1-5; size: NA; V: TRBV4-2; DNA: TGTGCCAGCAGCCAGACAGGCAGGGTGGATCAGCCCCAGCATTTT; CDR3: CASSQTGRVDQPQHF
length: 16; D: TRBD1; J: TRBJ2-3; size: NA; V: TRBV6-5; DNA: TGTGCCAGCAGTTACACCGGGACAGGGGTGACAGATACGCAGTATTTT; CDR3: CASSYTGTGVTDTQYF
length: 15; D: NA; J: TRBJ1-1; size: many; V: TRBV18; DNA: TGTGCCAGCTCACGCATACAGGATGAGAACACTGAAGCTTTCTTT; CDR3: CASSRIQDENTEAFF
length: 15; D: NA; J: TRBJ1-5; size: NA; V: TRBV7-2; DNA: TGTGCCAGCAGCTTAGTAGCGCCCGGGAATCAGCCCCAGCATTTT; CDR3: CASSLVAPGNQPQHF
length: 13; D: NA; J: TRBJ2-5; size: few; V: TRBV21-1; DNA: TGTGCCAGCACGACAGCCAGCCAAGAGACCCAGTACTTC; CDR3: CASTTASQETQYF
length: 15; D: NA; J: TRBJ2-6; size: NA; V: TRBV15; DNA: TGTGCCACCAGCAACGTACTCTCTGGGGCCAACGTCCTGACTTTC; CDR3: CATSNVLSGANVLTF
length: 15; D: NA; J: TRBJ1-5; size: NA; V: TRBV7-2; DNA: TGTGCCAGCAGCTCAGTTGTATTTAGCAATCAGCCCCAGCATTTT; CDR3: CASSSVVFSNQPQHF
length: 15; D: NA; J: TRBJ1-6; size: NA; V: TRBV7-9; DNA: TGTGCCAGCAGCTTAGTGTCTGAGGGGAATTCACCCCTCCACTTT; CDR3: CASSLVSEGNSPLHF
length: 15; D: NA; J: TRBJ2-1; size: few; V: TRBV20-1; DNA: TGCAGTGCTAGAGATCAAGGCGGGAAGTACAATGAGCAGTTCTTC; CDR3: CSARDQGGKYNEQFF
length: 17; D: NA; J: TRBJ1-6; size: NA; V: TRBV15; DNA: TGTGCCACCAGCAGAGTTTCGGCCTCGCGGGTTTATTCACCCCTCCACTTT; CDR3: CATSRVSASRVYSPLHF
length: 13; D: NA; J: TRBJ2-5; size: NA; V: TRBV5-1; DNA: TGCGCCAGCAGCTTAACCCCCCAAGAGACCCAGTACTTC; CDR3: CASSLTPQETQYF
length: 13; D: NA; J: TRBJ2-7; size: NA; V: TRBV20-1; DNA: TGCAGTGCTAGGGAGGACAGCTCCTACGAGCAGTACTTC; CDR3: CSAREDSSYEQYF
length: 15; D: TRBD2; J: TRBJ2-3; size: NA; V: TRBV5-1; DNA: TGCGCCAGCAGCCCAGCGGGGGATCGTACAGATACGCAGTATTTT; CDR3: CASSPAGDRTDTQYF
length: 17; D: NA; J: TRBJ1-1; size: NA; V: TRBV5-1; DNA: TGCGCCAGCAGCAATACCCCTAGGGGGGACTTGAACACTGAAGCTTTCTTT; CDR3: CASSNTPRGDLNTEAFF
length: 13; D: TRBD1; J: TRBJ2-5; size: few; V: TRBV24-1; DNA: TGTGCCACCAGTGAGGGGACAGAAGAGACCCAGTACTTC; CDR3: CATSEGTEETQYF
length: 15; D: NA; J: TRBJ2-3; size: many; V: TRBV7-9; DNA: TGTGCCAGCAGCTACGACAGGGAGGGGACAGATACGCAGTATTTT; CDR3: CASSYDREGTDTQYF
length: 15; D: NA; J: TRBJ2-6; size: many; V: TRBV12-3/TRBV12-4; DNA: TGTGCCAGCAGTCGCTCCAGGGCTGGGGCCAACGTCCTGACTTTC; CDR3: CASSRSRAGANVLTF
length: 16; D: NA; J: TRBJ2-3; size: many; V: TRBV28; DNA: TGTGCCAGCAGTGATTGGGACTCATCTAGCACAGATACGCAGTATTTT; CDR3: CASSDWDSSSTDTQYF
length: 16; D: NA; J: TRBJ2-1; size: few; V: TRBV11-2; DNA: TGTGCCAGCAGCTTACTCTCGGGGGCCACCTACAATGAGCAGTTCTTC; CDR3: CASSLLSGATYNEQFF
length: 15; D: NA; J: TRBJ1-4; size: NA; V: TRBV25-1; DNA: TGTGCCAGCAGTGGAGACGGGACAACTAATGAAAAACTGTTTTTT; CDR3: CASSGDGTTNEKLFF
length: 14; D: NA; J: TRBJ2-3; size: NA; V: TRBV19; DNA: TGTGCCAGTAGTATGGGAAGTTTTTCAGATACGCAGTATTTT; CDR3: CASSMGSFSDTQYF
length: 12; D: TRBD2; J: TRBJ2-1; size: NA; V: TRBV24-1; DNA: TGTGCCACCAGTGGACTAGCGGGGGGGCTGTTCTTC; CDR3: CATSGLAGGLFF
length: 15; D: NA; J: TRBJ1-5; size: few; V: TRBV20-1; DNA: TGCAGTGCTAGAGGGGGAGGGGGGACAAATCAGCCCCAGCATTTT; CDR3: CSARGGGGTNQPQHF
length: 12; D: NA; J: TRBJ2-3; size: NA; V: TRBV7-6; DNA: TGTGCCAGCAGCCTCAACGGAGATACGCAGTATTTT; CDR3: CASSLNGDTQYF
length: 12; D: NA; J: TRBJ2-3; size: few; V: TRBV7-2; DNA: TGTGCCAGCAGCCTATGGAGAGATACGCAGTATTTT; CDR3: CASSLWRDTQYF
length: 13; D: NA; J: TRBJ2-3; size: NA; V: TRBV6-4; DNA: TGTGCCAGCAGTGACGGGGCCACAGATACGCAGTATTTT; CDR3: CASSDGATDTQYF
length: 18; D: TRBD2; J: TRBJ2-3; size: NA; V: TRBV14; DNA: TGTGCCAGCAGCCAAGTATCGTCTGCTAGCGGATGGCGAGATACGCAGTATTTT; CDR3: CASSQVSSASGWRDTQYF
length: 16; D: NA; J: TRBJ2-2; size: NA; V: TRBV5-1; DNA: TGCGCCAGCAGCTTTAGTTCGGGAGTCGACACCGGGGAGCTGTTTTTT; CDR3: CASSFSSGVDTGELFF
length: 14; D: NA; J: TRBJ1-2; size: NA; V: TRBV27; DNA: TGTGCCAGCAGCCAAGGTCCCGGCCTCTATGGCTACACCTTC; CDR3: CASSQGPGLYGYTF
length: 13; D: TRBD2; J: TRBJ2-5; size: few; V: TRBV7-8; DNA: TGTGCCAGCAGCTGGGGGACTAGTGAGACCCAGTACTTC; CDR3: CASSWGTSETQYF
length: 15; D: NA; J: TRBJ2-7; size: NA; V: TRBV7-2; DNA: TGTGCCAGCAGCCCCGGACAGAACCCCTCCTACGAGCAGTACTTC; CDR3: CASSPGQNPSYEQYF
length: 12; D: NA; J: TRBJ2-1; size: NA; V: TRBV7-9; DNA: TGTGCCAGCAGGGGGATGCGGCGCGAGCAGTTCTTC; CDR3: CASRGMRREQFF
length: 14; D: NA; J: TRBJ2-7; size: NA; V: TRBV5-1; DNA: TGCGCCAGCAGCCCGACGGGGACATTGTACGAGCAGTACTTC; CDR3: CASSPTGTLYEQYF
length: 13; D: TRBD1; J: TRBJ1-1; size: NA; V: TRBV20-1; DNA: TGCAGTGCCGCCGACAGGGCGGACACTGAAGCTTTCTTT; CDR3: CSAADRADTEAFF
length: 15; D: TRBD1; J: TRBJ2-3; size: NA; V: TRBV3-1; DNA: TGTGCCAGCACCCACAGGGGCGGAAGCACAGATACGCAGTATTTT; CDR3: CASTHRGGSTDTQYF
length: 18; D: TRBD1; J: TRBJ1-2; size: many; V: TRBV4-2; DNA: TGTGCCAGCAGCCCCGGCAAAGGACAGGACTTCCTCTTCTATGGCTACACCTTC; CDR3: CASSPGKGQDFLFYGYTF
length: 12; D: NA; J: TRBJ2-1; size: NA; V: TRBV18; DNA: TGTGCCAGCTCACTAAAGTTCAATGAGCAGTTCTTC; CDR3: CASSLKFNEQFF